A single sample gave rise to the 16 T cell receptor beta chains below, sequenced in a study of shared clonotypes between healthy human individuals. The protocol was immunoSEQ multiplex PCR, while the TCRdb copy is restricted to in-frame clones and leaves out a portion. The profile shows 180,000 or so clones, 90% to 95% of them singletons. The sequencing input was naive CD4+ T cells sorted from blood. Sample subset: CD45RA+ positively selected. Source of these receptors: a woman in her twenties or thirties in good health.

V and J are TRBV7-2 and TRBJ1-1; weak D call: TRBD1 (6 bases). V was trimmed by 1 base and J by 4 bases, leaving 13 bases between them. CDR1 SGHTA and CDR2 FQGNSA come from the germline V gene. CDR3 length equals 15 residues. CDR3 DNA sequence: TGTGCCAGCAGCTTAGAAGGGGGATTAGGCACTGAAGCTTTCTTT. Protein: CASSLEGGLGTEAFF.

This clone was recorded only once. The chain has TRBV7-2 and TRBJ2-7; D unresolved. The CDR3 has 12 amino acids. V lost 1 base and J lost 1, with 2 bases in between. Germline V gives CDR1 SGHTA, CDR2 FQGNSA. CDR3 nucleotide sequence: TGTGCCAGCAGCTTAGAATCCTACGAGCAGTACTTC. As protein: CASSLESYEQYF.

The genes are TRBV10-1 and TRBJ1-3; D may be TRBD1 (5 bases). This CDR3 region has 16 residues. The V gene's germline CDR1 is WNHNN and CDR2 SYGVQD (reference sequence). V was cut by 0 bases and J by 2 bases, with 11 bases left in between. CDR3 DNA sequence: TGCGCCAGCAGTGAGTCGAATTTGGGGCCTGGAAACACCATATATTTT. As protein: CASSESNLGPGNTIYF.

This chain connects TRBV27 to TRBJ2-7; D gene unclear. CDR3 size: 12 residues. V lost 4 bases, J lost 2 bases, and 6 bases lay in between. Germline CDR1 is MNHEY and CDR2 is SMNVEV (reference sequence). The CDR3 loop is CASSSRPYEQYF. The CDR3 DNA reads as TGTGCCAGCAGTTCACGGCCCTACGAGCAGTACTTC.

The chain carries TRBV5-1 and TRBJ1-3; 7 bases map to TRBD1. The CDR3 covers 17 residues. The germline V gene encodes CDR1 SGHRS and CDR2 YFSETQ. V shed 2 bases and J 1 base; nucleotides not matched to a gene: 9. CDR3 in DNA: TGCGCCAGCAGCTTTACAACAGGGGAGGGATCTGGAAACACCATATATTTT. This gives the protein CASSFTTGEGSGNTIYF.

The gene calls are TRBV27 and TRBJ2-7, with D possibly matching TRBD2 (7 bases). With 8 bases removed from V and 6 bases from J, the gap between germline ends came to 20 bases. CDR3 length: 14 amino acids. Germline V gene lookup returns CDR1 MNHEY and CDR2 SMNVEV (reference sequence). The CDR3 is CASAWGGPLLEQYF. The CDR3 DNA reads TGTGCCAGCGCATGGGGGGGGCCCTTACTCGAGCAGTACTTC.

Comment on this clone: Different DNA sequences within this sample yield the same CDR3. The chain employs TRBV30 and TRBJ2-7, with 7 positions matching TRBD2. Germline V gives CDR1 GTSNPN, CDR2 SVGIG (reference sequence). The CDR3 length is 14 residues. Germline trimming cut 6 bases from V and 5 bases from J; bases unmatched to any gene: 13. The CDR3 DNA follows: TGTGCCTGCCACCTGGGAGGGAAAAGGAACGAGCAGTACTTC. Translating it yields CACHLGGKRNEQYF.

V is TRBV6-5 and J is TRBJ2-7, with 11 nucleotides matching TRBD1. After removal of 7 bases from V and 6 bases from J, the junction contained 5 bases not matched to a gene. This CDR3 contains 13 residues. The germline V gene encodes CDR1 MNHEY and CDR2 SVGAGI. The CDR3 region is CASTRDRGSEQYF. Here the CDR3 DNA reads TGTGCCAGCACCCGGGACAGGGGGAGCGAGCAGTACTTC.

V is TRBV10-3 and J is TRBJ2-2, with TRBD2 matching 15 bases. Germline CDR1 and CDR2: ENHRY and SYGVKD. The CDR3 extends over 19 amino acids. V was pared by 3 bases and J by 3 bases, with 8 bases of the junction left unmatched. The CDR3 nucleotides are TGTGCCATCAGTGATCCGGGACTAGCGGGAGGTGTGTACACCGGGGAGCTGTTTTTT. Amino acid sequence: CAISDPGLAGGVYTGELFF.

The V gene is TRBV5-1, the J gene TRBJ2-3; 11 bases align to TRBD2. Germline V CDR1 and CDR2: SGHRS, YFSETQ. V trimming: 0 bases; J trimming: 6 bases; junction bases outside the gene matches: 9. CDR3 length equals 17 residues. CDR3 in amino acids: CASSLVLAGGPADTQYF. As DNA, the CDR3 is TGCGCCAGCAGCTTGGTATTAGCGGGAGGGCCGGCCGATACGCAGTATTTT.

The V gene is TRBV15, the J gene TRBJ1-2; D uncertain. Trimming took 2 bases from V and 3 from J, leaving 4 bases between them. There are 12 residues in the CDR3. Germline lookup yields CDR1 LNHNV and CDR2 YYDKDF (reference sequence). CDR3 sequence (DNA): TGTGCCACCAGCAGACCGGACTATGGCTACACCTTC. It specifies CATSRPDYGYTF.

V and J are TRBV5-1 and TRBJ1-2; 10 positions match TRBD1. J lost 4 bases, V lost 4 bases, and 7 bases had no gene match. Germline V gene data show CDR1 as SGHRS and CDR2 as YFSETQ. The CDR3 totals 15 residues. CDR3 coding DNA: TGCGCCAGCAGCAGGGGACAGGGGCCTTCCTATGGCTACACCTTC. Translated: CASSRGQGPSYGYTF.

The CDR3 DNA follows: TGTGCCAGCATTGAGGAGTATAGCAGGAAGCCCCAGCATTTT. Residues: CASIEEYSRKPQHF. The V gene is TRBV6-4, the J gene TRBJ1-5; D gene uncertain. The germline V and J ends were trimmed by 7 bases and 8 bases, with 18 bases remaining between them. The germline CDR1 and CDR2 sequences are MRHNA and SNTAGT. The CDR3 is made up of 14 amino acids.

The chain couples TRBV2 to TRBJ2-5; 8 positions match TRBD1. Gene TRBJ2-7 matches the end of the DNA better, so the J call may be wrong. CDR3 length equals 14 residues. Germline values: CDR1 SNHLY, CDR2 FYNNEI. CDR3 nucleotides: TGTGCCAGCACCTGGGACAGGCGGACCTACGAGCAGTACTTC. Its translation is CASTWDRRTYEQYF.

The chain carries TRBV28 and TRBJ2-7; the match to TRBD2 covers 8 bases. The germline CDR1 and CDR2 sequences are MDHEN and SYDVKM. J lost 0 bases, V lost 4 bases, and 11 bases had no gene match. The CDR3 is 17 residues long. The CDR3 DNA reads as TGTGCCAGCAGTTCCCCACCCGGGACTAGACTCTCCTACGAGCAGTACTTC. Translation gives CASSSPPGTRLSYEQYF.

V usage is TRBV27 and J usage is TRBJ1-2; 9 nucleotides align to TRBD1. This CDR3 comprises 19 residues. Germline values: CDR1 MNHEY, CDR2 SMNVEV (reference sequence). V shed 4 bases, J shed 1 base, and the junction held 16 bases outside the gene matches. For the CDR3, the DNA is TGTGCCAGCAGTTCCTCCCGGACAGGGGTAAGGTTGGATAACTATGGCTACACCTTC. This encodes CASSSSRTGVRLDNYGYTF.